This note documents a single T cell receptor beta chain sequence. What antigen it recognizes has not been identified. Base quality data are lacking; no much larger clone is found one base away. TCRbeta CDR3 regions were amplified from genomic DNA by means of the immunoSEQ Assay, a bias-controlled multiplex PCR. Per the original workflow: Within the assay, amplification of reference gene primers was used to estimate how many nucleated cells each sample contained. Sequence reads were collapsed and filtered to measure the absolute abundance of every unique TCRbeta CDR3 rearrangement. Productive Simpson clonality was computed per sample as the square root of Simpson's diversity index over productive rearrangements. TCRdb limited this immuneACCESS table to in-frame rearrangements with V and J called. A share of clones is missing; checked studies link under half to unresolved V genes, and the rest is unexplained. V and J calls and clone size are those listed in that table; D and trimming were worked out from the DNA. In this sample the table shows about 150,000 clones, around 85% of which occur a single time. The biggest ten clones account for less than 8% of the sample.

This sample was taken from a study of blood T cell repertoires in COVID-19 (dated by TCRdb to the early 2020s). Looking at the study overall: The collaborator samples originated in the United States, Italy and Spain and spanned the acute and convalescent phases of COVID-19. The samples were drawn from two sources: the first 160 participants of the ongoing ImmuneRACE study, and 1,000 to 1,500 subjects contributed by 6 global collaborators. The repertoires were made available in a free public database intended to serve as a resource for research on the immune response to SARS-CoV-2. Nearly every sample came with metadata listing a de-identified subject ID, COVID-19 status, age in years and sex. The prospective study material was composed of cDNA or gDNA derived from T cells, B-cell-depleted T cells, or PBMCs. HLA class I and class II types, where available, came from metadata supplied by the sample provider rather than from assay-based typing. Deeply sampled blood TCRbeta repertoires from subjects exposed to, actively infected with, or recovered from COVID-19 were included in the dataset.

One collaborating source in Seattle enrolled patients while the patients were actively infected and followed the patients over time throughout the course of disease. Each collaborating institution followed its own protocols to collect whole blood in K2EDTA tubes. For TCRbeta analysis, collaborators shipped samples as frozen whole blood, isolated PBMCs, or DNA extracted from either of those sample types. CDR1 and CDR2 were assigned from the germline V gene (reference sequence) as LNHDA and SQIVND. Trimming removed 3 bases from V and 4 bases from J; the gene matches leave 4 bases unexplained. The CDR3 starts with the cysteine, ends with the phenylalanine, and has 15 residues. The only DNA kept is the CDR3, 45 bases in frame from the first base. Study-wide findings and limitations: How much clinical and demographic metadata was included differed by source and by participant, and the metadata was provided uncurated.

Material: peripheral blood. The receptor was isolated from a man at least 80 years old with COVID-19, enrolled during active disease. The chain employs TRBV19 and TRBJ1-5; 9 of the junction bases match TRBD1. The bases read TGTGCCAGTAGTATTAGTGGGACAGGGAATCAGCCCCAGCATTTT. It encodes CASSISGTGNQPQHF. Outside the CDR3, residues come from the reference TRBV19 and TRBJ1-5 proteins, so the full variable domain is: DGGITQSPKYLFRKEGQNVTLSCEQNLNHDAMYWYRQDPGQGLRLIYYSQIVNDFQKGDIAEGYSVSREKKESFPLTVTSAQKNPTAFYLCASSISGTGNQPQHFGDGTRLSIL.